One T cell receptor (beta chain) is described in this entry. Unsorted bulk tissue, roughly 20-33 mg of it, served as the source for co-extraction of RNA and DNA. Sampling of each tumor involved five separate regions. The CDR3 contains 16 residues. V lost 10 bases to trimming and J lost 7 bases, with 28 bases between them. The sample belongs to a study of tumor-infiltrating lymphocytes in primary liver carcinoma. TCR beta cDNA was made from 400 to 600 ng total RNA with a constant-region primer. Three rounds of nested multiplex PCR with slightly modified ARM-PCR produced TCR beta libraries. With TRBV1-TRBV30 forward primers and a C-beta reverse primer, the first two PCR rounds were run for approximately 10 cycles each. TCRdb itself ran the multiplex PCR reads through MiXCR, one entry per CDR3 protein. Of 90,000 to 100,000 distinct CDR3 sequences in the sample, around 63% were seen once.

The sequence was obtained from a woman aged 55-70 years with primary liver carcinoma and hepatitis B virus infection. Sequencing used liver tumor tissue from sampling region 5. Sample subset: tumor region T5, tumor centre. V is TRBV12-3 or TRBV12-4 and J is TRBJ1-1; D remains ambiguous. CDR3: CANSLARPPDAGEAFF. DNA for the CDR3: TGTGCCAATAGTTTAGCGCGGCCCCCTGACGCGGGTGAAGCTTTCTTT.